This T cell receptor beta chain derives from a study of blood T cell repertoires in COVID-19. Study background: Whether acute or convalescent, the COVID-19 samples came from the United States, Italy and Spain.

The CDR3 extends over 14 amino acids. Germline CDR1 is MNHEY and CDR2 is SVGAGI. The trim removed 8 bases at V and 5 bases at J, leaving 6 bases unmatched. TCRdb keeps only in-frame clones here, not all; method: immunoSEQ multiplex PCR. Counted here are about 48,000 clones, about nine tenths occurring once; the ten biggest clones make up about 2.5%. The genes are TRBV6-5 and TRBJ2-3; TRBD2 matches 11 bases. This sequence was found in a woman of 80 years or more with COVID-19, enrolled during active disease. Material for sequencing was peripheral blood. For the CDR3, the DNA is TGTGCCAGCCTTAGCGGGAGGGTGGGAGATACGCAGTATTTT. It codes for CASLSGRVGDTQYF.